This T cell receptor (beta chain) was identified in a study of cytomegalovirus exposure and HLA in healthy donors. Overall study findings and caveats: TCR beta chains associated with HLA were, in a later analysis, more clonally expanded than equally common others.

In germline, CDR1 is SGDLS, CDR2 YYNGEE. J was trimmed by 5 bases and V by 1 base; bases with no gene match: 12. The CDR3 extends over 19 amino acids. A multiplex PCR was run with 60 Vbeta primers and 13 Jbeta primers. Data came from immunoSEQ multiplex PCR; TCRdb stores just in-frame clones and leaves some out. Its table lists 110,000 to 150,000 clones. Points on this clone: Its antigen is still unknown.

Sequences were obtained from PBMCs. V usage is TRBV9 and J usage is TRBJ2-5, with TRBD2 matching over 15 bases. The TCR originated in a male donor in good health and CMV-seronegative. This CDR3 is CASSVYGLAGGPNRETQYF. The CDR3 DNA follows: TGTGCCAGCAGCGTATACGGACTAGCGGGAGGGCCGAATAGGGAGACCCAGTACTTC. The whole variable domain, remainder taken from reference TRBV9 and TRBJ2-5, is DSGVTQTPKHLITATGQRVTLRCSPRSGDLSVYWYQQSLDQGLQFLIQYYNGEERAKGNILERFSAQQFPDLHSELNLSSLELGDSALYFCASSVYGLAGGPNRETQYFGPGTRLLVL.